This passage covers 15 T cell receptor beta chains from one sample sequenced in a study of cytomegalovirus exposure and HLA in healthy donors. Amplification used 60 Vbeta primers and 13 Jbeta primers. Using immunoSEQ multiplex PCR, the repertoire was profiled, and TCRdb retains in-frame clones only, with some absent. Of over 100,000 clones listed, 82% are singletons. Sequenced material: PBMCs. These receptors were taken from a man aged 25-45 years in good health and CMV-seropositive.

V is TRBV5-1 and J is TRBJ1-2; maybe TRBD1 (6 bases). The length of the CDR3 is 14 residues. Germline loops: CDR1 SGHRS, CDR2 YFSETQ. The ends were cut back, 0 bases at V and 8 bases at J, with 14 bases in the middle. CDR3 in DNA: TGCGCCAGCAGCTTGGAAGGGGCAGGGGAGGGCTACACCTTC. Amino acids: CASSLEGAGEGYTF.

The rearrangement links TRBV5-1 to TRBJ1-2, with 9 bases lining up with TRBD1. J lost 6 bases, V lost 4 bases, and 7 bases had no gene match. Germline CDR1 SGHRS, CDR2 YFSETQ. The CDR3 is made up of 14 amino acids. For the CDR3, the DNA is TGCGCCAGCAGCCTACAGGGGGCATATAATGGCTACACCTTC. Its protein product is CASSLQGAYNGYTF.

The genes are TRBV6-1 and TRBJ1-1, with TRBD1 as a possible D gene (5 bases). The germline gives CDR1 MNHNS, CDR2 SASEGT. Trimming removed 2 bases from V and 5 bases from J, with 15 bases in between. CDR3 size: 15 residues. CDR3 region: CASSERAGYWTEAFF. CDR3 DNA sequence: TGTGCCAGCAGTGAAAGGGCAGGGTATTGGACTGAAGCTTTCTTT.

The chain uses TRBV5-4 and TRBJ2-7; D is unresolved. Trimming removed 1 base from V and 1 base from J, with 12 bases in between. This CDR3 region has 15 residues. The germline CDR1 and CDR2 sequences are SGHNT and YYREEE (reference sequence). CDR3 loop: CASSLNPSSSYEQYF. In DNA form, the CDR3 reads TGTGCCAGCAGCTTGAACCCCAGTTCGTCCTACGAGCAGTACTTC.

CDR3 sequence reads: CASSSPGLPNEQFF. The CDR3 coding sequence is TGTGCCAGCAGCTCCCCGGGACTACCCAATGAGCAGTTCTTC. The chain joins TRBV11-3 to TRBJ2-1; 7 bases map to TRBD2. V gave up 4 bases and J gave up 6 bases; unmatched junction bases: 6. There are 14 residues in the CDR3. CDR1 and CDR2 (germline): SGHNT, YENEEA.

This clone came up once. The chain employs TRBV6-1 and TRBJ1-2, with TRBD1 matching 11 bases. Per the germline V gene, CDR1 is MNHNS and CDR2 is SASEGT. This CDR3 region has 13 residues. Trimming removed 6 bases from V and 6 bases from J; junction bases left unmatched: 3. The CDR3 region is CASRWTGGHGYTF. CDR3 bases: TGTGCCAGCAGGTGGACAGGGGGCCATGGCTACACCTTC.

V usage is TRBV7-3 and J usage is TRBJ1-1; 7 bases agree with TRBD1. J lost 2 bases, V lost 5 bases, and 8 bases had no gene match. Germline loops: CDR1 SGHTA, CDR2 FQGTGA. The CDR3 extends over 15 amino acids. CDR3 bases: TGTGCCAGCAGCGTGACCGGGACAGTAAACACTGAAGCTTTCTTT. It specifies CASSVTGTVNTEAFF.

The rearrangement joins TRBV28 to TRBJ2-3, with TRBD2 identical over 12 bases. The CDR3 sequence is 15 residues long. Germline V gene lookup returns CDR1 MDHEN and CDR2 SYDVKM. With V trimmed by 5 bases and J by 4 bases, 4 bases remained unmatched. CDR3 nucleotide sequence: TGTGCCAGCAGTAAACTAGCGGGGGGAGCAGATACGCAGTATTTT. Translating it yields CASSKLAGGADTQYF.

The V and J genes are TRBV27 and TRBJ2-1, with 8 nucleotides matching TRBD2. The CDR3 runs 13 residues. CDR1 MNHEY and CDR2 SMNVEV come from the germline V gene (reference sequence). V gave up 10 bases and J gave up 7 bases; unmatched junction bases: 9. The CDR3 is CATAGLVPNEQFF. In nucleotides, the CDR3 is TGTGCCACCGCGGGACTAGTTCCGAATGAGCAGTTCTTC.

The gene calls are TRBV27 and TRBJ1-1, with 8 bases matching TRBD1. The V gene end was trimmed by 6 bases and the J gene end by 3 bases; junction bases not matched to a gene: 0. The CDR3 extends over 12 amino acids. Germline-derived CDR1 and CDR2 are MNHEY and SMNVEV (reference sequence). In DNA, the CDR3 is TGTGCCAGCAGGACAGGGGACACTGAAGCTTTCTTT. Amino acid sequence: CASRTGDTEAFF.

Written as DNA, the CDR3 is TGCGCCAGCAGCCAACCCCGAAGCGGGAGTGTAAATGAGCAGTTCTTC. As protein: CASSQPRSGSVNEQFF. The chain is built from TRBV5-1 and TRBJ2-1; 8 bases align to TRBD2. CDR1 and CDR2 (germline): SGHRS, YFSETQ. Trimming cost V 4 bases and J 7 bases; bases outside gene matches: 13. The CDR3 sequence is 16 residues long.

V usage is TRBV5-4 and J usage is TRBJ1-2; a weak D match, TRBD1 (6 bases). The CDR3 has 14 residues. V lost 0 bases, J lost 4 bases, and 10 bases lay in between. Germline V gene lookup returns CDR1 SGHNT and CDR2 YYREEE (reference sequence). DNA for the CDR3: TGTGCCAGCAGCTTGGACAGGGTGAGCTATGGCTACACCTTC. This translates into CASSLDRVSYGYTF.

This clone was detected a few times. This chain connects TRBV15 to TRBJ2-7; D not resolved. Germline-derived CDR1 and CDR2 are LNHNV and YYDKDF (reference sequence). The CDR3 length is 14 residues. The germline V and J ends were trimmed by 3 bases and 2 bases, with 11 bases remaining between them. The CDR3 protein is CATSRSGTPYEQYF. Here the CDR3 DNA reads TGTGCCACCAGCAGGTCAGGTACCCCCTACGAGCAGTACTTC.

This rearrangement joins TRBV6-5 to TRBJ1-1; D not certain. Per the germline V gene, CDR1 is MNHEY and CDR2 is SVGAGI. The CDR3 is made up of 13 amino acids. V was shortened by 0 bases and J by 8 bases, with 10 bases between the two germline ends. In nucleotides, the CDR3 is TGTGCCAGCAGTTACTCGAGGCTTGTGGAAGCTTTCTTT. Translating it yields CASSYSRLVEAFF.

Here the CDR3 DNA reads TGTGCCAGCAGCTTAGTTCCAGGGATGGGGTACTATGGCTACACCTTC. Translation: CASSLVPGMGYYGYTF. The chain couples TRBV7-9 to TRBJ1-2; tentative D call: TRBD1 (5 bases). The CDR3 totals 16 residues. Germline CDR1 and CDR2: SEHNR and FQNEAQ (reference sequence). V was clipped by 1 base and J by 3 bases, with 15 bases between them. The full variable domain, completed using reference TRBV7-9 and TRBJ1-2, is DTGVSQNPRHKITKRGQNVTFRCDPISEHNRLYWYRQTLGQGPEFLTYFQNEAQLEKSRLLSDRFSAERPKGSFSTLEIQRTEQGDSAMYLCASSLVPGMGYYGYTFGSGTRLTVV.